A single sample gave rise to the 2 T cell receptor beta chains below, sequenced in a study of blood T cell repertoires in COVID-19. TCRdb keeps only in-frame clones here, not all; method: immunoSEQ multiplex PCR. The table lists 250,000 or so clones, 84% of them singletons, with 1.5% to 1.9% in the top ten. The sequenced material came from peripheral blood. The receptors derive from a woman in her 40s who had recovered from COVID-19.

This clone was recorded a few times. The chain recombines TRBV28 with TRBJ1-6; 9 bases match TRBD1. The CDR3 covers 15 residues. The V and J ends lost 5 bases and 8 bases, in that order; junction bases with no gene match: 7. CDR1 MDHEN and CDR2 SYDVKM come from the germline V gene. The CDR3 sequence: CASSGATGGYSPLHF. DNA for the CDR3: TGTGCCAGCAGTGGTGCCACAGGGGGCTATTCACCCCTCCACTTT.

The V and J genes are TRBV3-1 (or the pseudogene TRBV3-2) and TRBJ2-3, with D unresolved. CDR1 and CDR2 (germline): LGHDT, YNNKEL (reference sequence). CDR3 length: 15 residues. Trimming pared 1 base from V and 6 bases from J, leaving 14 bases between. CDR3 loop: CASSQGPPPQDTQYF. CDR3 in DNA: TGTGCCAGCAGCCAAGGTCCGCCTCCCCAGGATACGCAGTATTTT.